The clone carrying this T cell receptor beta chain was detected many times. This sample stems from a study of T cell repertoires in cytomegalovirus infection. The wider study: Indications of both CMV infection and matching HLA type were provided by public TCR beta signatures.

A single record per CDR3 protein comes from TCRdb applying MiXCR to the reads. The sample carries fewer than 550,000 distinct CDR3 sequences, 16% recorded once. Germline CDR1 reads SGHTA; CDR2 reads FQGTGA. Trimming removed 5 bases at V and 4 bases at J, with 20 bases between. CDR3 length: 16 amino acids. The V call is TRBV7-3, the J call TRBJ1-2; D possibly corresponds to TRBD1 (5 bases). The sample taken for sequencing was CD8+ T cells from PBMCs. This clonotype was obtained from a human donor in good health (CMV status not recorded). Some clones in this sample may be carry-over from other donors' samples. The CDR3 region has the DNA TGTGCCAGCAGCCCCGGGGACGGCCGTTTACCCTATGGCTACACCTTC. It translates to CASSPGDGRLPYGYTF.